This record covers a single T cell receptor (beta chain). What it binds is unknown. Germline lookup yields CDR1 MRHNA and CDR2 SNTAGT. V dropped 3 bases and J dropped 4; count of bases not matched to a gene: 10. The CDR3 covers 16 residues. This entry comes from a study of cytomegalovirus exposure and HLA in healthy donors. Notes on the study in general: About 180 TCR beta chains were listed as cytomegalovirus-associated.

PCR employed 60 Vbeta and 13 Jbeta primers. TCRdb keeps only in-frame clones here, not all; method: immunoSEQ multiplex PCR. Among 150,000 to 200,000 clones, around 87% were seen once, and the ten largest hold roughly 1.8%. Specimen: PBMCs. J is TRBJ2-5 and V is TRBV6-4, with 8 positions matching TRBD1. The TCR originated in a young woman in good health and CMV-seronegative. The CDR3 protein is CASSESSAGGLETQYF. CDR3 nucleotide sequence: TGTGCCAGCAGTGAATCCTCGGCAGGGGGCTTAGAGACCCAGTACTTC.